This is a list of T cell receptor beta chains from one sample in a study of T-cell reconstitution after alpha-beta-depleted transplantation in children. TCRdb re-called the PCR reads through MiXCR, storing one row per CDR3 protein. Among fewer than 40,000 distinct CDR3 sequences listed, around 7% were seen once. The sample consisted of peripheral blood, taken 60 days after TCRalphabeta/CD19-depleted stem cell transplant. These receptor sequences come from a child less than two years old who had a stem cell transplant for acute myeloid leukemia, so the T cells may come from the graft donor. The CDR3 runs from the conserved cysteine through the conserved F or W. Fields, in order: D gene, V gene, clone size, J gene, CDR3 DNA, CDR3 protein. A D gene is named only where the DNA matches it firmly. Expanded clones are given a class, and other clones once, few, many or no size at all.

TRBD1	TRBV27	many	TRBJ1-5	TGTGCCAGCAGTTTAACAGGGGTCCAGCCCCAGCATTTT	CASSLTGVQPQHF
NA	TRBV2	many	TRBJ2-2	TGTGCCAGCAGTCCAGATTACACCGGGGAGCTGTTTTTT	CASSPDYTGELFF
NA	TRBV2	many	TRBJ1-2	TGTGCCAGCAGTGAAGGAAGCTTTGGCTATGGCTACACCTTC	CASSEGSFGYGYTF
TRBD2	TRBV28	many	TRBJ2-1	TGTGCCAGCAGTTTGAACAGAGCTAGCGGGAGTCGTAGTGGGTTCTTC	CASSLNRASGSRSGFF
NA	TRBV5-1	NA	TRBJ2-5	TGCGCCAGCAGCCCGACTGAAGAGACCCAGTACTTC	CASSPTEETQYF
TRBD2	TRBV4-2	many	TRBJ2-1	TGTGCCAGCGCCTTCACTAGCGGGGGGGGCAGCTCCTACAATGAGCAGTTCTTC	CASAFTSGGGSSYNEQFF
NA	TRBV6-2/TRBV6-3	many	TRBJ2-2	TGTGCCAGCAGTTACACGTCCGGGGAGCTGTTTTTT	CASSYTSGELFF
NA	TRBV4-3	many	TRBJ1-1	TGCGCCAGCAGCCAAGAAGAAGGGACTGAAGCTTTCTTT	CASSQEEGTEAFF
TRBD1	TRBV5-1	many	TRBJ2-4	TGCGCCAGCAGCCAAGGGGGCCTAAAGGCCAAAAACATTCAGTACTTC	CASSQGGLKAKNIQYF
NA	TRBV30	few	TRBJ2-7	TGTGCCTGGGGGCCCCGGACGTTTAGCTCCTACGAGCAGTACTTC	CAWGPRTFSSYEQYF
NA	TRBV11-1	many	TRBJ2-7	TGTGCCAGCAGCTCTGACTACTACAACTACGAGCAGTACTTC	CASSSDYYNYEQYF
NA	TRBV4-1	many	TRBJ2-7	TGCGCCAGCAGCCCCCAGGGGGGGAAGAGGACCTACGAGCAGTACTTC	CASSPQGGKRTYEQYF
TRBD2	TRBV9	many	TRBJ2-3	TGTGCCAGCAGCGTAGTCGTCGGACTAGCGAGCACAGATACGCAGTATTTT	CASSVVVGLASTDTQYF
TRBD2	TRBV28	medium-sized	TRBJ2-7	TGTGCCAGCAGTCCCTCCGGACTAGCGTGGCGCGAGCAGTACTTC	CASSPSGLAWREQYF
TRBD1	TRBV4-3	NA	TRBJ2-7	TGCGCCAGCAGCCAACGACAGGGTAGGTCCTACGAGCAGTACTTC	CASSQRQGRSYEQYF
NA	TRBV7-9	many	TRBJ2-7	TGTGCCAGCAGCTTAAGGCAGGGAGCCTACGAGCAGTACTTC	CASSLRQGAYEQYF
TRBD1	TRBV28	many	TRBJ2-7	TGTGCCAGCAGCCTTCAGACAGGGGAAGATCGCGAGCAGTACTTC	CASSLQTGEDREQYF
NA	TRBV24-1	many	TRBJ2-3	TGTGCCACCTCGAAGGGGGGCCACTCCACAGATACGCAGTATTTT	CATSKGGHSTDTQYF
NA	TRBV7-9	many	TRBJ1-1	TGTGCCATTCTGGAAGTAAAAGGGGCTTTCTTT	CAILEVKGAFF
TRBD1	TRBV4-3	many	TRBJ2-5	TGCGCCAGCGGCAGGGGGCGAGCAGAGACCCAGTACTTC	CASGRGRAETQYF
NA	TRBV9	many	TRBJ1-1	TGTGCCAGCAGCGTAACAATCTATGGTGAAGCTTTCTTT	CASSVTIYGEAFF
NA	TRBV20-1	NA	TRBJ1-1	TGCAGTGCTAGTTTGTCGGACACTGAAGCTTTCTTT	CSASLSDTEAFF
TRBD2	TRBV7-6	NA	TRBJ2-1	TGTGCCAGCAGCTTTCTGGGCGGGAGTTCCAATGAGCAGTTCTTC	CASSFLGGSSNEQFF
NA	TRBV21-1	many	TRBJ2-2	TGTGCCAGCAGCTCTCCGGGACTAGCGGGGGGGCCTGGCGGGGAGCTGTTTTTT	CASSSPGLAGGPGGELFF
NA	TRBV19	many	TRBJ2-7	TGTGCCAGTGGCTATTCCTACGAGCAGTACTTC	CASGYSYEQYF
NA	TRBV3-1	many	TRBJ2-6	TGTGCCAGCAGCCAAGAAAGGGGAACAGGGAGGCGGCCTGGGGCCAACGTCCTGACTTTC	CASSQERGTGRRPGANVLTF
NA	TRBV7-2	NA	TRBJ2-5	TGTGCCAGCAGCTTACCCCCGTTCAGCTCAAGTGGATTATACAGCGGCCAAGAGACCCAGTACTTC	CASSLPPFSSSGLYSGQETQYF
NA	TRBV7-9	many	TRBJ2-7	TGTGCCAGCAGCTTAGTACCCGAAGCCACCTACGAGCAGTACTTC	CASSLVPEATYEQYF
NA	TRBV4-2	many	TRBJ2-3	TGTGCCAGCAGCCAACCTGCTTGGGGGGGCACAGATACGCAGTATTTT	CASSQPAWGGTDTQYF
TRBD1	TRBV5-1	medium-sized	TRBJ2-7	TGCGCCAGCAGGCCCGGACAGGGCCCTATATACTCCTACGAGCAGTACTTC	CASRPGQGPIYSYEQYF
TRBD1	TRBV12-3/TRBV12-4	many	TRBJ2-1	TGTGCCAGTTGGATAGGGCACAGGGGCCCCAGCTACAATGAGCAGTTCTTC	CASWIGHRGPSYNEQFF
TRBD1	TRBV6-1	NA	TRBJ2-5	TGTGCCAGCAGCCCCGGGACAGCCGAAGAGACCCAGTACTTC	CASSPGTAEETQYF
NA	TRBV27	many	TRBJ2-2	TGTGCCAGCACCGTGTCGGCAGGGGTTACCACCGGGGAGCTGTTTTTT	CASTVSAGVTTGELFF
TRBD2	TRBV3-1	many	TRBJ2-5	TGTGCCAGCAGCCCTGGGACTAGCGGGGGGGCGTGGGAGACCCAGTACTTC	CASSPGTSGGAWETQYF
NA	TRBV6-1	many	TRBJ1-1	TGTGCCACCGCTCGACAGGTCTTGGGCACTGAAGCTTTCTTT	CATARQVLGTEAFF
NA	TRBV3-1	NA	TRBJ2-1	TGTGCCTCCTGCCCTCTCCCGCACGGGGCCAATGAGCAGTTCTTC	CASCPLPHGANEQFF
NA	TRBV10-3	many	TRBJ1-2	TGTGCCATCAGTGCTCCCTATGGCTACACCTTC	CAISAPYGYTF
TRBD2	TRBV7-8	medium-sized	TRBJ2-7	TGTGCCAGCAATCCAGCGGGGGGAGGAACCTACGAGCAGTACTTC	CASNPAGGGTYEQYF
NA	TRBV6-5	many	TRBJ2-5	TGTGCCAGCAGTTACTCGCCAACGACGGGACTGCGGAAAGAGACCCAGTACTTC	CASSYSPTTGLRKETQYF
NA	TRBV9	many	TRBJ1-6	TGTGCCAGCAGCTCTCCCCGTGGAGCTCATAATTCACCCCTCCACTTT	CASSSPRGAHNSPLHF
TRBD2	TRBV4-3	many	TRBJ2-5	TGCGCCAGCAGCCTACTAGCGGGGGTGGAGACCCAGTACTTC	CASSLLAGVETQYF